The clone carrying this TCR beta chain occurred a few times. Its antigen remains unknown. Profiling relied on immunoSEQ multiplex PCR, and the TCRdb table lists in-frame clones only, not all of them. This sample carries tens of thousands of clones, around 88% of them seen once, and the ten largest clones take 6.3%. The CDR3 runs to 14 residues. Per germline, CDR1 GTSNPN and CDR2 SVGIG (reference sequence). V was pared by 1 base and J by 7 bases, with 3 bases of the junction left unmatched. This entry comes from a study of T cells after posttransplantation cyclophosphamide. Findings and caveats of the study: Skin or GI-infiltrating T cells shared few TRB sequences with blood. Donor CD8+ memory clones often dominated recipient blood repertoires at later times. Recipient CMV seropositivity and CMV reactivation strongly tracked TRB clonality.

The sequence was obtained from a woman aged 55-69 years with a blood cancer, CMV-positive, and with a related stem cell donor. The chain employs TRBV30 and TRBJ1-4; 10 nucleotides agree with TRBD1. What was sequenced was PBMCs. The CDR3 is CAWSAGQGFEKLFF. In nucleotides, the CDR3 is TGTGCCTGGAGTGCGGGACAGGGGTTTGAAAAACTGTTTTTT.